These T cell receptor beta chains were read from a single sample in a study of shared clonotypes between healthy human individuals. Using immunoSEQ multiplex PCR, the repertoire was profiled, and TCRdb retains in-frame clones only, with some absent. Here the sample spans roughly 1 million clones, 60% to 80% being singletons. The sample comprised memory CD4+ T cells sorted from blood. These receptors all come from a man in his late teens or twenties in good health. The CDR3 runs from the conserved cysteine through the conserved F or W. D genes are given only for firm matches. Expanded clones are given a class, and other clones once, few, many or no size at all.

j_call | v_call | d_call | clone_size | cdr3_aa | cdr3_nt
TRBJ2-5 | TRBV6-5 | NA | once | CASSYSGFQETQYF | TGTGCCAGCAGTTACTCCGGATTCCAAGAGACCCAGTACTTC
TRBJ1-2 | TRBV6-5 | NA | NA | CASSYRDVRDGYTF | TGTGCCAGCAGTTACCGGGACGTACGAGACGGCTACACCTTC
TRBJ1-2 | TRBV7-9 | NA | once | CASSENIVNGYTF | TGTGCCAGCAGTGAAAACATCGTAAACGGCTACACCTTC
TRBJ1-2 | TRBV5-1 | NA | NA | CASSFGSGEGDGYTF | TGCGCCAGCAGCTTCGGGTCCGGGGAGGGCGATGGCTACACCTTC
TRBJ2-7 | TRBV5-6 | TRBD1 | NA | CASTTGQGSYEQYF | TGTGCCAGCACCACCGGACAGGGGTCCTACGAGCAGTACTTC
TRBJ2-7 | TRBV7-9 | NA | NA | CASSLSSSSYEQYF | TGTGCCAGCAGCCTGTCCAGCTCTTCCTACGAGCAGTACTTC
TRBJ1-1 | TRBV7-8 | TRBD1 | NA | CASRGWENTEAFF | TGTGCTTCCAGGGGGTGGGAAAACACTGAAGCTTTCTTT
TRBJ2-5 | TRBV2 | TRBD2 | NA | CASSEPAGGQETQYF | TGTGCCAGCAGTGAACCAGCGGGAGGACAAGAGACCCAGTACTTC
TRBJ2-3 | TRBV20-1 | NA | NA | CSAKDSVTQYF | TGCAGTGCCAAGGATAGTGTTACGCAGTATTTT
TRBJ2-1 | TRBV2 | NA | NA | CASSGGDNEQFF | TGTGCCAGCAGTGGTGGGGACAATGAGCAGTTCTTC
TRBJ2-7 | TRBV6-1 | TRBD2 | NA | CASSEVWVVERAGAPLPYEQYF | TGTGCCAGCAGTGAAGTATGGGTGGTAGAAAGAGCGGGGGCCCCGTTACCCTACGAGCAGTACTTC
TRBJ1-2 | TRBV6-6 | NA | NA | CASSPNSLGGYTF | TGTGCCAGCTCCCCAAACTCTCTGGGAGGCTACACCTTC
TRBJ2-1 | TRBV7-7 | NA | NA | CASSLDGSSYNEQFF | TGTGCTAGCAGCTTAGATGGAAGCTCCTACAATGAGCAGTTCTTC
TRBJ2-2 | TRBV7-3 | TRBD1 | NA | CASGPRTGITGELFF | TGTGCCAGCGGCCCTAGGACAGGGATCACCGGGGAGCTGTTTTTT
TRBJ1-5 | TRBV28 | NA | NA | CASSLTGGAEQPQHF | TGTGCCAGCAGTTTAACGGGGGGCGCCGAGCAGCCCCAGCATTTT
TRBJ2-7 | TRBV4-1 | NA | NA | CASSLALGITYEQYF | TGCGCCAGCAGCCTGGCGCTTGGTATAACCTACGAGCAGTACTTC
TRBJ1-3 | TRBV6-1 | TRBD1 | NA | CASSEMDRGGYPIYF | TGTGCCAGCAGTGAAATGGACAGGGGGGGATATCCCATATATTTT
TRBJ1-2 | TRBV19 | NA | NA | CASNQGSSNYGYTF | TGTGCCAGTAACCAGGGATCCTCTAACTATGGCTACACCTTC
TRBJ2-2 | TRBV6-1 | NA | NA | CASSANRVGNTGELFF | TGTGCCAGCAGTGCCAACAGGGTTGGGAACACCGGGGAGCTGTTTTTT
TRBJ1-5 | TRBV19 | NA | many | CASRPLGLGNQPQHF | TGTGCCAGTAGACCCCTCGGACTAGGGAATCAGCCCCAGCATTTT
TRBJ2-5 | TRBV7-7 | NA | NA | CASSPVGGRETQYF | TGTGCTAGCAGCCCTGTGGGGGGGCGTGAGACCCAGTACTTC
TRBJ2-5 | TRBV19 | TRBD1 | NA | CASSRGTGSLQETQYF | TGTGCCAGTAGTAGGGGGACAGGGAGCCTCCAAGAGACCCAGTACTTC
TRBJ1-5 | TRBV21-1 | NA | NA | CASSKGQGNQPQHF | TGTGCCAGCAGCAAAGGGCAGGGGAATCAGCCCCAGCATTTT
TRBJ2-5 | TRBV15 | TRBD1 | NA | CATSRVGGGGTQYF | TGTGCCACCAGCAGAGTAGGGGGCGGAGGGACCCAGTACTTC
TRBJ2-5 | TRBV10-3 | TRBD2 | NA | CAIGTSGFQETQYF | TGTGCCATCGGGACTAGCGGTTTTCAAGAGACCCAGTACTTC
TRBJ2-3 | TRBV11-2 | NA | NA | CASSLTQNTQYF | TGTGCCAGCAGCCTCACACAGAATACGCAGTATTTT
TRBJ1-3 | TRBV21-1 | NA | few | CASSTASGNTIYF | TGTGCCAGCAGCACTGCCTCTGGAAACACCATATATTTT
TRBJ1-1 | TRBV30 | NA | NA | CAWRQESGGNTEAFF | TGTGCCTGGAGGCAGGAGAGCGGGGGGAACACTGAAGCTTTCTTT
TRBJ1-2 | TRBV7-9 | NA | NA | CASSFGGNYGYTF | TGTGCCAGCAGCTTTGGGGGAAACTATGGCTACACCTTC
TRBJ1-1 | TRBV18 | NA | NA | CASSPGGTNTEAFF | TGTGCCAGCTCCCCAGGAGGAACGAACACTGAAGCTTTCTTT
TRBJ2-7 | TRBV2 | NA | NA | CASTQRGASYEQYF | TGTGCCAGCACTCAAAGGGGAGCCTCCTACGAGCAGTACTTC
TRBJ2-5 | TRBV11-2 | NA | NA | CASSLGLVGETQYF | TGTGCCAGCAGCTTAGGACTAGTGGGAGAGACCCAGTACTTC
TRBJ2-7 | TRBV19 | TRBD1 | NA | CASSIDLGTVRKQYF | TGTGCCAGTAGTATAGATCTAGGGACAGTACGGAAGCAGTACTTC
TRBJ1-2 | TRBV7-3 | TRBD1 | NA | CASSPTGGGGYTF | TGTGCCAGCAGCCCGACAGGGGGCGGCGGCTACACCTTC
TRBJ1-1 | TRBV7-8 | TRBD1 | NA | CASSSRQGESGAFF | TGTGCCAGCAGCTCACGACAGGGGGAAAGTGGAGCTTTCTTT
TRBJ2-1 | TRBV7-7 | NA | NA | CASAVGASYNEQFF | TGTGCTAGCGCCGTTGGTGCGTCCTACAATGAGCAGTTCTTC
TRBJ2-5 | TRBV5-1 | NA | NA | CASSLAGYMETQYF | TGCGCCAGCAGCTTGGCGGGGTACATGGAGACCCAGTACTTC